This T cell receptor beta chain originates from a study of blood T cell repertoires in COVID-19. Patients in Seattle were enrolled during active infection, then followed longitudinally. The repertoire was sequenced with immunoSEQ multiplex PCR; TCRdb's copy has only in-frame clones and lacks some. Of some 450,000 clones listed, 88% are singletons. The CDR3 runs to 16 residues. V was clipped by 3 bases and J by 1 base; unmatched bases: 4. From germline, CDR1 is PRHDT and CDR2 FYEKMQ (reference sequence). A single count supports this clone. This sequence joins TRBV13 and TRBJ2-2, with 8 positions matching TRBD1. The specimen was peripheral blood. The sequence derives from a woman in her forties or fifties with COVID-19, enrolled during active disease. CDR3 coding DNA: TGTGCCAGCAGCTTTTCGGACAGGGAGAACACCGGGGAGCTGTTTTTT. Translation gives CASSFSDRENTGELFF.